This T cell receptor (beta chain) was found in a study of blood T cell repertoires in COVID-19. Study summary: Samples of COVID-19 (acute and convalescent) were obtained from the United States, Italy and Spain. In each case, the material was cDNA or gDNA derived from T cells, B-cell-depleted T cells, or PBMCs.

This clone was recorded once. Enrollees, roughly 18 to 90 years old, lived in around 23 US areas. Cohorts were determined from participant-reported clinical history. This CDR3 has 15 residues. Germline V CDR1 and CDR2: MDHEN, SYDVKM. Trimming left V 6 bases short and J 0 bases short, with 9 bases between. Sequencing was performed with immunoSEQ multiplex PCR; in TCRdb, only in-frame clones are kept and a portion is missing. The sample has fewer than 350,000 clones; just over 90% are singletons. V is TRBV28 and J is TRBJ2-6; D perhaps matches TRBD1 (5 bases). This clonotype was obtained from a woman between 35 and 50 years old with acute COVID-19. The specimen sequenced was PBMCs or T cells enriched from blood (not recorded which). The chain's CDR3 is CASSQTASGANVLTF. CDR3 coding DNA: TGTGCCAGCAGCCAGACAGCCTCTGGGGCCAACGTCCTGACTTTC.